This TCR beta chain was documented in a study of blood T cells in healthy people across ages. Concerning this clonotype: Its antigen is unidentified. The junction does not match germline at one end; this may be a read error.

Regarding the study as a whole: Per million T cells, TCR beta diversity dropped roughly linearly as age increased. When set beside aged donors, long-lived donors presented more naive CD4+ cells and higher diversity. There was a strong correlation between TCR beta diversity and naive T cell percentage.

A second PCR of about 6 to 11 cycles used a sample-barcoded 5' primer and a J-beta primer mix. Each CDR3 protein is one row after TCRdb ran MiXCR on the 5' RACE reads. There are about 780,000 distinct CDR3 sequences in the sample; 46% occur only once, and around a sixth lies in the top ten. The receptor comes from a man older than 75 in good health. The sample was blood.

The CDR3 region has the DNA TGTGCCAGCAGCCAAACAGAAGGCGCCGGGGGGCTGTTTTTT. It codes for CASSQTEGAGGLFF. The rearrangement joins TRBV3-1 to TRBJ2-2; D perhaps matches TRBD2 (6 bases). The CDR3 has 14 amino acids. Germline V gene sequence: CDR1 LGHDT, CDR2 YNNKEL (reference sequence).